These T cell receptor beta chains were read from a single sample in a study of T cell repertoires in cytomegalovirus infection. MiXCR, applied by TCRdb to the reads, yields one record per CDR3 protein. Counted here are over 200,000 distinct CDR3 sequences, approximately 15% occurring once; the ten biggest clones make up 8.5% to 9%. The sequenced sample was PBMCs. Receptors originate from a human donor in good health (CMV status not recorded). Some clones in this sample may be carry-over from other donors' samples. The CDR3 runs from the conserved cysteine through the conserved F or W. D genes are given only for firm matches. Clone sizes are given selectively: once, few, many, or a class where the clone is expanded.

j_call v_call clone_size d_call cdr3_nt cdr3_aa
TRBJ2-7 TRBV10-3 NA TRBD2 TGTGCCATCAGTGTACCTCAGCGGGGATCCTACGAGCAGTACTTC CAISVPQRGSYEQYF
TRBJ1-1 TRBV7-9 many NA TGTGCCAGCAGCTCTTACGTTGCAGGACCTAGGGGCACTGAAGCTTTCTTT CASSSYVAGPRGTEAFF
TRBJ1-2 TRBV6-8 few TRBD1 TGTGCCAGCAGGGGACAGGACTATGGCTACACCTTC CASRGQDYGYTF
TRBJ2-1 TRBV29-1 few NA TGCAGCGTTGCGGAGGGGGGGCAGTTCTTC CSVAEGGQFF
TRBJ1-4 TRBV5-6 NA NA TGTGCCAGCAGCTTGACAGGGTATAATGAAAAACTGTTTTTT CASSLTGYNEKLFF
TRBJ1-1 TRBV6-6 many NA TGTGCCAGCAGTTACTCGCCAGCGAGGGGGAACACTGAAGCTTTCTTT CASSYSPARGNTEAFF
TRBJ1-4 TRBV5-6 NA NA TGTGCCAGCAGCAGAAGGACCGGGCCTTCGGCTAATGAAAAACTGTTTTTT CASSRRTGPSANEKLFF
TRBJ1-1 TRBV7-6 many NA TGTGCCAGCAGCAAGGCGGGGGCTTACGGGAAGACTGAAGCTTTCTTT CASSKAGAYGKTEAFF
TRBJ2-5 TRBV28 many NA TGTGCCAGCAGTCCCCATCAGGGGCTGGCAAAAGAGACCCAGTACTTC CASSPHQGLAKETQYF
TRBJ2-1 TRBV24-1 few NA TGTGCCACCAGTGAGACAGGGACTCGGGATGAGCAGTTCTTC CATSETGTRDEQFF
TRBJ2-7 TRBV7-2 many NA TGTGCCAGCAGCTTAGCTCGGGGGGCGATGAACGAGCAGTACTTC CASSLARGAMNEQYF
TRBJ2-3 TRBV14 NA NA TGTGCCAGCAGCCCCCTCCGGCAGACTAGCACAGATACGCAGTATTTT CASSPLRQTSTDTQYF
TRBJ1-1 TRBV12-3/TRBV12-4 NA TRBD1 TGTGCCAGCAGTTCCGACAGGGGGAACACTGAAGCTTTCTTT CASSSDRGNTEAFF
TRBJ1-2 TRBV5-1 few NA TGCGCCAGCAGCTTCCGGGACGGCAACTATGGCTACACCTTC CASSFRDGNYGYTF
TRBJ1-5 TRBV2 few NA TGTGCCAGCAGTACGGACAGCTATAGCAATCAGCCCCAGCATTTT CASSTDSYSNQPQHF
TRBJ2-3 TRBV14 NA NA TGTGCCAGCAGCCAACCGGGGATCGCGACGCAGTATTTT CASSQPGIATQYF
TRBJ2-4 TRBV28 NA NA TGTGCCAGCAGTTTATGGCCAGCTCTCCAGGTAGCCAAAAACATTCAGTACTTC CASSLWPALQVAKNIQYF
TRBJ1-1 TRBV28 few NA TGTGCCAGCAGCACCGCCAGGGGCAATGAAGCTTTCTTT CASSTARGNEAFF
TRBJ1-4 TRBV6-6 few NA TGTGCCAGCAGTTACTCTCCAGGGTCAAATGAAAAACTGTTTTTT CASSYSPGSNEKLFF
TRBJ2-1 TRBV6-1 many NA TGTGCCAGCAGTGAAAACCCGACAAAGCAGTTCTTC CASSENPTKQFF
TRBJ2-2 TRBV27 many TRBD2 TGTGCCAGCAGTCCGACTAGCCGGAACACCGGGGAGCTGTTTTTT CASSPTSRNTGELFF
TRBJ1-1 TRBV29-1 few NA TGCAGCGTGCGGGACCAGAACACTGAAGCTTTCTTT CSVRDQNTEAFF
TRBJ2-7 TRBV12-3/TRBV12-4 NA NA TGTGCCAGCAGTTTAGTTACCGTCAACGAGCAGTACTTC CASSLVTVNEQYF
TRBJ2-4 TRBV6-4 few TRBD2 TGTGCCAGCAGAAAGGTAGCGGGATGGGGGTCCGGAAACATTCAGTACTTC CASRKVAGWGSGNIQYF
TRBJ2-5 TRBV2 NA TRBD2 TGTGCCAGCAGGGGGGCGAGCGGGGGGCTGCGTGAGACCCAGTACTTC CASRGASGGLRETQYF
TRBJ1-2 TRBV12-3/TRBV12-4 many TRBD1 TGTGCCAGCAGTTTTGGCCAGGGGGAAGGCTACACCTTC CASSFGQGEGYTF
TRBJ1-2 TRBV6-2/TRBV6-3 many NA TGTGCCAGCAGAGCGGTCCCAGGGGACTATGGCTACACCTTC CASRAVPGDYGYTF
TRBJ2-5 TRBV7-6 many TRBD2 TGTGCCAGCAGCTTGGGACTAGCGGGGGGCTGGGGTGTAGAGACCCAGTACTTC CASSLGLAGGWGVETQYF
TRBJ2-7 TRBV7-8 many TRBD1 TGTGCCAGCAGCGCCCATATGGGGACAGGGGTATACGAGCAGTACTTC CASSAHMGTGVYEQYF
TRBJ2-1 TRBV7-2 few NA TGTGCCAGCAGCTTAAGGGTCGACAATGAGCAGTTCTTC CASSLRVDNEQFF